The 25 T cell receptor beta chains presented below share a single source sample, sequenced in a study of immune evolution from preneoplasia to lung adenocarcinoma. The assay was immunoSEQ multiplex PCR, and TCRdb's table has in-frame clones only and misses some. Of under 7,500 clones listed, about four fifths are singletons. The sequencing sample was made of FFPE minimally invasive lung adenocarcinoma tissue. The receptors derive from a person aged 70 to 85 with lung adenocarcinoma.

The rearrangement links TRBV27 to TRBJ2-1; unclear D gene. This CDR3 has 14 amino acids. Germline loops: CDR1 MNHEY, CDR2 SMNVEV (reference sequence). The ends were cut back, 5 bases at V and 0 bases at J, with 8 bases in the middle. The CDR3 protein is CASSRKSSYNEQFF. CDR3 sequence (DNA): TGTGCCAGCAGTAGAAAGAGCTCCTACAATGAGCAGTTCTTC.

V gene TRBV5-1 combines with J gene TRBJ2-5, with D uncertain. The germline V gene has CDR1 SGHRS and CDR2 YFSETQ. The V end lost 0 bases, the J end lost 6 bases, and 9 bases lay between the germline ends. The CDR3 consists of 13 residues. Here the CDR3 DNA reads TGCGCCAGCAGCTTGGGCGGTGATAAGACCCAGTACTTC. It specifies CASSLGGDKTQYF.

The chain employs TRBV5-6 and TRBJ1-5, with no clear D. From germline, CDR1 is SGHDT and CDR2 YYEEEE. Trimming stripped 0 bases from V and 6 bases from J, with 10 bases between. The CDR3 has 14 residues. The CDR3 loop reads CASSLEGSGQPQHF. CDR3 DNA sequence: TGTGCCAGCAGCTTGGAAGGGTCTGGTCAGCCCCAGCATTTT.

As to this clone: Since a much larger clone is just one base distant, this may be a read error. V usage is TRBV11-1 and J usage is TRBJ2-5, with 8 bases that match TRBD2. This CDR3 is 13 amino acids long. The germline V gene has CDR1 SGHAT and CDR2 FQDESV (reference sequence). The trim removed 7 bases at V and 2 bases at J, leaving 3 bases unmatched. CDR3 in amino acids: CASNRGGQETQYF. The DNA for the CDR3 is TGTGCCAGCAATCGCGGGGGGCAAGAGACCCAGTACTTC.

V gene TRBV11-2 combines with J gene TRBJ2-1, with 10 positions matching TRBD2. Germline lookup yields CDR1 SGHAT and CDR2 FQNNGV. The CDR3 runs 18 residues. V lost 1 base, J lost 1 base, and 7 bases stayed unmatched. Here the CDR3 reads CASSLAIGAGGSYNEQFF. The DNA of the CDR3 is TGTGCCAGCAGCTTAGCGATTGGAGCGGGAGGGTCCTACAATGAGCAGTTCTTC.

The chain uses TRBV5-6 and TRBJ2-7; 10 bases fit TRBD2. This CDR3 is 14 amino acids long. After removal of 3 bases from V and 11 bases from J, the junction contained 11 bases not matched to a gene. CDR1 SGHDT and CDR2 YYEEEE come from the germline V gene. The CDR3 DNA sequence: TGTGCCAGCAGCTCACAAAGCGGGAGGGCCTCAGAGTACTTC. Protein sequence: CASSSQSGRASEYF.

The rearrangement joins TRBV5-4 to TRBJ1-1; the D gene is possibly TRBD1 (5 bases). The CDR3 runs to 15 residues. Trimming pared 6 bases from V and 0 bases from J, leaving 15 bases between. Germline V gives CDR1 SGHNT, CDR2 YYREEE (reference sequence). This CDR3 is CASTLDSGLNTEAFF. CDR3 nucleotide sequence: TGTGCCAGCACCCTAGACAGCGGGTTGAACACTGAAGCTTTCTTT.

The chain uses TRBV5-1 and TRBJ2-5, with D perhaps TRBD2 (7 bases). V was clipped by 7 bases and J by 2 bases, with 30 bases between them. CDR3 length: 19 amino acids. Germline CDR1 is SGHRS and CDR2 is YFSETQ. The CDR3 protein is CASVIGGARPGPFQETQYF. CDR3 coding DNA: TGCGCCAGCGTCATTGGGGGGGCACGACCGGGACCTTTTCAAGAGACCCAGTACTTC. The full variable domain, with the rest looked up from reference TRBV5-1 and TRBJ2-5, is KAGVTQTPRYLIKTRGQQVTLSCSPISGHRSVSWYQQTPGQGLQFLFEYFSETQRNKGNFPGRFSGRQFSNSRSEMNVSTLELGDSALYLCASVIGGARPGPFQETQYFGPGTRLLVL.

The V gene is TRBV11-2, the J gene TRBJ1-2; D is undetermined. V was clipped by 1 base and J by 3 bases, with 3 bases between them. The CDR3 sequence is 12 residues long. Germline lookup yields CDR1 SGHAT and CDR2 FQNNGV. The CDR3 here is CASSLGYYGYTF. The CDR3 DNA is TGTGCCAGCAGCTTAGGGTACTATGGCTACACCTTC.

The gene calls are TRBV28 and TRBJ2-7; D remains unclear. The ends were cut back, 6 bases at V and 3 bases at J, with 18 bases in the middle. The CDR3 is 15 residues long. The V gene's germline CDR1 is MDHEN and CDR2 SYDVKM. CDR3 protein: CASSSPDPSIYEQYF. DNA for the CDR3: TGTGCCAGCAGCTCCCCTGACCCGTCGATCTACGAGCAGTACTTC.

A single count supports this clone. The rearrangement uses TRBV20-1 and TRBJ2-1; unclear D gene. The germline CDR1 and CDR2 sequences are DFQATT and SNEGSKA (reference sequence). CDR3 length: 10 amino acids. Trimming left V 3 bases short and J 5 bases short, with 2 bases between. CDR3 sequence reads: CSASNNEQFF. Written as DNA, the CDR3 is TGCAGTGCTAGCAACAATGAGCAGTTCTTC.

The gene calls are TRBV2 and TRBJ1-6; tentatively, D is TRBD1 (5 bases). Trimming stripped 6 bases from V and 9 bases from J, with 18 bases between. The CDR3 totals 15 residues. From germline, CDR1 is SNHLY and CDR2 FYNNEI. Here the CDR3 reads CASRTDRDLSSPLHF. Written as DNA, the CDR3 is TGTGCCAGCAGGACCGACCGGGACCTCTCTTCACCCCTCCACTTT.

The V gene is TRBV9, the J gene TRBJ2-3, with 7 bases lining up with TRBD2. CDR1 and CDR2 (germline): SGDLS, YYNGEE. CDR3 length: 16 residues. V gave up 3 bases and J gave up 1 base; unmatched junction bases: 8. CDR3 in DNA: TGTGCCAGCAGCGCGGGGGGACGGGCGGGCACAGATACGCAGTATTTT. It codes for CASSAGGRAGTDTQYF.

Written as DNA, the CDR3 is TGTGCTAGTGGTGGTGAGACTAGCGTGGAGACCCAGTACTTC. Translating gives CASGGETSVETQYF. The V call is TRBV12-5, the J call TRBJ2-5; 8 nucleotides align to TRBD2. Germline values: CDR1 LGHNT, CDR2 FRNRAP. This CDR3 spans 14 amino acids. V was clipped by 5 bases and J by 5 bases; unmatched bases: 7.

The chain employs TRBV29-1 and TRBJ2-1; 12 bases line up with TRBD2. The germline V gene encodes CDR1 SQVTM and CDR2 ANQGSEA. J was trimmed by 9 bases and V by 4 bases; bases with no gene match: 7. The CDR3 contains 14 residues. The CDR3 spells CSVATSGSSGEQFF. The CDR3 region has the DNA TGCAGCGTTGCGACTAGCGGGAGTTCCGGTGAGCAGTTCTTC.

The chain has TRBV4-3 and TRBJ2-7; 9 bases fit TRBD1. V shed 4 bases, J shed 2 bases, and the junction held 21 bases outside the gene matches. The germline gives CDR1 LGHNA, CDR2 YSLEER. CDR3 size: 20 residues. The CDR3 region has the DNA TGCGCCAGCAGCCGCTACCGGAAGGACAGGGGCCTTTCTTTAGCCTACGAGCAGTACTTC. Encoded protein: CASSRYRKDRGLSLAYEQYF.

V usage is TRBV6-4 and J usage is TRBJ2-2; 8 bases agree with TRBD2. CDR1 and CDR2 from the germline V gene are MRHNA and SNTAGT. The CDR3 length is 14 residues. V gave up 5 bases and J gave up 4 bases; unmatched junction bases: 3. The CDR3 protein is CASSPGTSTGELFF. DNA for the CDR3: TGTGCCAGCAGTCCCGGGACTAGCACCGGGGAGCTGTTTTTT.

J is TRBJ1-2 and V is TRBV7-3, with 8 bases matching TRBD1. With V trimmed by 0 bases and J by 5 bases, 2 bases remained unmatched. Per germline, CDR1 SGHTA and CDR2 FQGTGA. This CDR3 is 14 amino acids long. CDR3 in amino acids: CASSLTGTGYGYTF. The CDR3 coding sequence is TGTGCCAGCAGCTTAACCGGGACAGGTTATGGCTACACCTTC.

The chain uses TRBV29-1 and TRBJ2-3, with TRBD2 as a possible D gene (7 bases). This CDR3 has 17 amino acids. Germline V CDR1 and CDR2: SQVTM, ANQGSEA. The V end lost 0 bases, the J end lost 2 bases, and 18 bases lay between the germline ends. CDR3 residues: CSVEDGGATTPTDTQYF. CDR3 DNA sequence: TGCAGCGTTGAAGATGGGGGGGCCACCACTCCCACAGATACGCAGTATTTT.

The V gene is TRBV20-1, the J gene TRBJ2-3, with D uncertain. This CDR3 has 11 amino acids. CDR1 is DFQATT and CDR2 is SNEGSKA in the germline V gene (reference sequence). The ends were cut back, 5 bases at V and 3 bases at J, with 6 bases in the middle. The CDR3, as DNA: TGCAGTGCTGAGACGACAGATACGCAGTATTTT. This encodes CSAETTDTQYF.

V gene TRBV6-5 combines with J gene TRBJ1-6; TRBD1 agrees at 7 bases. This CDR3 has 14 amino acids. Germline lookup yields CDR1 MNHEY and CDR2 SVGAGI. J lost 7 bases, V lost 8 bases, and 8 bases had no gene match. The CDR3 DNA follows: TGTGCCAGCTCAACCGGGACAGACAATTCACCCCTCCACTTT. Residues: CASSTGTDNSPLHF.

This rearrangement joins TRBV5-5 to TRBJ2-3; the D gene could be TRBD1 or TRBD2 (6 bases each). V was trimmed by 0 bases and J by 6 bases, leaving 17 bases between them. The CDR3 consists of 16 residues. Germline CDR1 is SGHKS and CDR2 is YYEKEE (reference sequence). The CDR3 is CASSLELVGGRDTQYF. Here the CDR3 DNA reads TGTGCCAGCAGCTTGGAACTAGTGGGGGGCCGGGATACGCAGTATTTT.

DNA of the CDR3: TGTGCCAGCAGTCTCACGTTCGGCGGTGAGCAGTTCTTC. This gives the protein CASSLTFGGEQFF. The chain joins TRBV6-4 to TRBJ2-1; D is undetermined. Trimming pared 5 bases from V and 9 bases from J, leaving 14 bases between. Germline V gives CDR1 MRHNA, CDR2 SNTAGT. The CDR3 spans 13 residues.

The chain uses TRBV29-1 and TRBJ2-1; perhaps TRBD2 as D (7 bases). The CDR3 length is 14 residues. Trimming cost V 7 bases and J 2 bases, with 15 bases left between them. CDR1 is SQVTM and CDR2 is ANQGSEA in the germline V gene. CDR3 residues: CSAEGGEPYNEQFF. The CDR3, as DNA: TGCAGCGCCGAGGGGGGGGAGCCCTACAATGAGCAGTTCTTC.

This clone ranks as large. V gene TRBV4-1 combines with J gene TRBJ2-1; perhaps TRBD2 as D (7 bases). This CDR3 region has 17 residues. Trimming removed 0 bases at V and 3 bases at J, with 15 bases between. The germline CDR1 and CDR2 sequences are MGHRA and YSYEKL. CDR3 residues: CASSQEGGATVYNEQFF. The DNA for the CDR3 is TGCGCCAGCAGCCAAGAAGGGGGGGCGACCGTCTACAATGAGCAGTTCTTC.